What follows is one T cell receptor beta chain and its context. V lost 6 bases, J lost 7 bases, and 8 bases stayed unmatched. The CDR3 has 15 amino acids. Germline V gene data show CDR1 as SGHAT and CDR2 as FQNNGV. This entry is derived from a study of blood T cell repertoires in COVID-19. Turning to the study itself: The analysed material was cDNA or gDNA that came from T cells, B-cell-depleted T cells, or PBMCs.

Authors' processing steps: Reference gene primer amplification gave estimated nucleated cell counts. TCRdb keeps only in-frame clones here, not all; method: immunoSEQ multiplex PCR. The V and J calls and clone size are taken from that table; D and trimming were inferred from the DNA. The table shows some 250,000 clones, with about 80% occurring only once. V is TRBV11-2 and J is TRBJ2-1, with 11 positions matching TRBD2. Sequenced input: peripheral blood. The receptor was derived from a woman over 75 with acute or convalescent COVID-19. CDR3 bases: TGTGCCAGCAGACTCGGGACTAGCGGAATAAATGAGCAGTTCTTC. It encodes CASRLGTSGINEQFF.